This T cell receptor beta chain was sequenced during a study of Ad26.COV2.S vaccination and SARS-CoV-2 variants (dated by TCRdb to about 2021). Notes on the research overall: Donors in the vaccine arm were drawn from COV1001, a multicentre, randomized, double-blind, placebo-controlled phase I-IIa trial testing Ad26.COV2.S in healthy adults. Dosing of Ad26.COV2.S was intramuscular, at either 5x10^10 or 1x10^11 viral particles, delivered as one shot or as two shots spaced 56 days apart. TCRbeta repertoire sequencing served as the tool for gauging how specific and how broad the SARS-CoV-2-reactive T cell receptors were following Ad26.COV2.S vaccination. The TCR-sequenced set comprised around 30 samples: around 20 Ad26.COV2.S vaccine recipients, 5 placebo recipients and 8 SARS-CoV-2 convalescent individuals. Throughout the experiments and outcome assessment, investigators stayed blinded to trial group allocation. Trial participants were randomized into five groups of five, in which low-dose or high-dose Ad26.COV2.S was given once or twice, or placebo was given on both occasions.

The immunoSEQ Assay was the method used to sequence TCRbeta CDR3 regions. After extraction, genomic DNA underwent amplification by bias-controlled multiplex PCR, followed by high-throughput sequencing. As for the authors' bioinformatics: To quantify the absolute abundance of every unique TCRbeta CDR3 region, sequences were collapsed and filtered. T cell fraction was estimated by normalizing TCRbeta template counts to usable DNA, which was measured by amplifying reference genes present in all nucleated cells. Repertoire TCRs were annotated as SARS-CoV-2-specific when V gene, CDR3 amino acid sequence and J gene were exactly matched to a known reactive TCR set. MIRA supplied the reference SARS-CoV-2 TCR set, which was filtered for enrichment in COVID-19-positive ImmuneCODE repertoires so that public or cross-reactive TCRs were removed. Using the MIRA antigens, annotated TCRs were further analysed by specific ORF or by position within an ORF. Depth was the summed frequency of annotated unique rearrangements, while breadth was defined as annotated unique rearrangements over total unique productive rearrangements. TCR breadth was compared between groups using two-sided Wilcoxon rank-sum tests. TCRdb obtained this table from immuneACCESS and retained in-frame rearrangements with V and J assigned. These tables miss some clones; where compared with another copy, unresolved V genes account for less than half of the shortfall, and the remainder is unexplained. Clone size and the V and J calls come from that table; the DNA yielded D and trimming. This sample holds hundreds of thousands of clones; 89% were observed only once. The top ten clones comprise over 1.3% of the sample.

The study at large found these results: Compared with placebo recipients, Ad26.COV2.S recipients showed higher spike-specific TCR breadth (P = 0.0014). The study was not powered to compare responses between vaccine doses or regimens. It was noted by the authors that total T cell responses may have been underestimated by the TCR breadth and depth analyses. Non-spike TCR breadth was comparable between vaccine and placebo recipients, consistent with the vaccine containing only spike. After vaccination, spike-specific CD8+ and CD4+ T cell responses were reported to show substantial breadth.

The germline V end is reduced by 3 bases and the J end by 10 bases; junction bases left unmatched: 7. CDR1 SGHTA and CDR2 FQGNSA are derived from the germline V gene. Inclusive of the bounding cysteine and phenylalanine, the CDR3 is 15 residues long. Just CDR3 DNA is preserved here, 45 bases in frame from base 1. Remarks on this clone: What antigen it recognizes has not been identified. One base away there is no much larger clone; base qualities are not given.

The label giving this sample's treatment or condition can be read as: around 19 received Ad26.COV2.S at low or high dose, single or two shots; several received placebo; per-sample allocation not given. Repertoires of vaccine and placebo recipients were sequenced from samples taken on day 63 after the first injection. Cohort 1b enrolled some 25 adults aged 18-55 years at a single site in Boston, USA, between 29 July and 7 August 2020. As a vaccine, Ad26.COV2.S was a replication-incompetent adenovirus type 26 vector that expressed a prefusion-stabilized SARS-CoV-2 spike protein derived from the original Wuhan strain.

The V and J genes are TRBV7-2 and TRBJ1-4, with 11 bases aligning to TRBD1. Here the sequenced sample was peripheral blood, taken in a trial of Ad26.COV2.S vaccine versus placebo. The sequence came from a person between 18 and 65 years old who received the Ad26.COV2.S COVID-19 vaccine or a placebo. The nucleotide sequence reads TGTGCCAGCAGCTTTCTAGCCGGGACAGGGGGAAAACTGTTTTTT. Its coded protein is CASSFLAGTGGKLFF.